The clone carrying this TCR beta chain was detected only a few times. The CDR3 loop spans 15 amino acids. V was cut by 8 bases and J by 5 bases, with 22 bases left in between. The germline CDR1 and CDR2 sequences are KGHSY and FQNENV. Through a sample-barcoded 5' primer and a J-beta primer mix, a second PCR was run for about 7 to 12 cycles. TCRdb reanalysed the 5' RACE reads using MiXCR and keeps one entry per CDR3 protein. This sample has about 1,500,000 distinct CDR3 sequences, with about 28% found just once. The data were taken from a study of blood T cells in healthy people across ages. The chain has TRBV16 and TRBJ2-7; possibly TRBD1 for D (6 bases). The sample was blood. This TCR was sampled from a woman in her 30s in good health. The CDR3 is CASSRGGHLTNEQYF. The CDR3 coding sequence is TGTGCCAGCTCCCGAGGGGGACATTTGACCAACGAGCAGTACTTC.